The 7 T cell receptor beta chains below all came from one sample that was sequenced in a study of T cell repertoires in cytomegalovirus infection. TCRdb re-derived calls from the reads in MiXCR, one entry per CDR3 protein. Altogether about 210,000 distinct CDR3 sequences are present, 6% to 8% being singletons, with the ten largest covering 5.5% to 8%. Sequencing was performed on PBMCs. The receptor source for this set is a human donor in good health (CMV status not recorded). Some clones in this sample may be carry-over from other donors' samples.

The sample holds many counts of this clonotype. The V call is TRBV6-2 or TRBV6-3, the J call TRBJ2-7, with D maybe TRBD1 (6 bases). Trimming took off 6 bases at V and 2 bases at J, with 11 bases between the two ends. Germline loops: CDR1 MNHEY, CDR2 SVGEGT. The CDR3 covers 13 residues. CDR3 residues: CASRNGQPYEQYF. CDR3 nucleotides: TGTGCCAGCAGAAACGGACAGCCCTACGAGCAGTACTTC.

This clonotype was seen repeatedly, ten times or more. The V gene is TRBV7-9, the J gene TRBJ2-5, with 11 positions matching TRBD2. With V trimmed by 3 bases and J by 4 bases, 1 base remained unmatched. The CDR3 contains 14 residues. The germline gives CDR1 SEHNR, CDR2 FQNEAQ (reference sequence). CDR3 sequence (DNA): TGTGCCAGCAGCTTGGGACTAGCGGCAGAGACCCAGTACTTC. This translates into CASSLGLAAETQYF.

This clonotype was recorded many times. The chain links TRBV20-1 to TRBJ1-5; D not resolved. CDR1 is DFQATT, CDR2 SNEGSKA, per germline (reference sequence). The germline V and J ends were trimmed by 7 bases and 6 bases, with 13 bases remaining between them. The CDR3 is 12 amino acids. The CDR3, as DNA: TGCAGTGTCTCGCCTCCCCGTCAGCCCCAGCATTTT. It codes for CSVSPPRQPQHF.

This clonotype was observed many times. The chain recombines TRBV7-3 with TRBJ2-7; tentatively, D is TRBD1 (6 bases). Looked up from germline, CDR1 is SGHTA and CDR2 is FQGTGA. The CDR3 has 14 residues. Trimming took 1 base from V and 5 from J, leaving 12 bases between them. CDR3: CASSLSPGADEQYF. For the CDR3, the DNA is TGTGCCAGCAGCTTAAGTCCAGGGGCGGACGAGCAGTACTTC.

The chain couples TRBV20-1 to TRBJ1-5; D not certain. The CDR3 is 13 amino acids. Per germline, CDR1 DFQATT and CDR2 SNEGSKA (reference sequence). The V end lost 2 bases, the J end lost 5 bases, and 10 bases lay between the germline ends. The CDR3 sequence: CSARRQRDQPQHF. The CDR3 nucleotides are TGCAGTGCTAGACGGCAGAGGGATCAGCCCCAGCATTTT.

This clonotype has a count of ten or more. The chain employs TRBV7-2 and TRBJ1-6; D unresolved. The CDR3 length is 14 residues. Germline V gives CDR1 SGHTA, CDR2 FQGNSA. V lost 3 bases and J 8 bases, leaving 11 bases between the germline ends. The DNA for the CDR3 is TGTGCCAGCAGCTTCGGACTTTTGGATTCACCCCTCCACTTT. Translation: CASSFGLLDSPLHF.

At least ten counts were recorded for this clonotype. The J gene is TRBJ2-7, the V gene TRBV6-2 or TRBV6-3; possibly TRBD2 for D (6 bases). The germline V gene has CDR1 MNHEY and CDR2 SVGEGT. This CDR3 has 16 residues. The V end was cut by 6 bases, the J end by 3 bases, with 21 bases between. The CDR3 nucleotides are TGTGCCAGCAGGATCGGCGGGGACGGGAGCATCTACGAGCAGTACTTC. Protein: CASRIGGDGSIYEQYF.